This T cell receptor (beta chain) was profiled in a study of cytomegalovirus exposure and HLA in healthy donors. Study-wide points: TRBV6-2, TRBV6-3 and some other V segments were excluded as indistinguishable. The study put about 180 TCR beta chains on its list as cytomegalovirus-associated.

PCR amplification relied on 60 Vbeta primers (plus 13 Jbeta primers). As processed by the authors: Around 9.9 million shared chains were among the approximately 87 million unique TCR beta chains that a later analysis counted. Repertoires were generated with immunoSEQ multiplex PCR, while TCRdb's copy carries only in-frame clones and drops some. V, J and clone size reflect that table, while D and trimming were determined from the DNA. The sample shows some 150,000 clones, almost 85% of them seen only once. The CDR3 extends over 13 amino acids. Between the trimmed V and J ends, which lost 0 bases and 4 bases, there was a span of 7 bases. CDR1 and CDR2 (germline): GTSNPN, SVGIG (reference sequence). A word on this clone: Its antigen is as yet unknown.

The genes are TRBV30 and TRBJ1-5; weak D call: TRBD1 (6 bases). What was sequenced was PBMCs. The receptor was derived from a man aged 18 to 30 in good health and CMV-seropositive. The CDR3 coding sequence is TGTGCCTGGAGTGTCCAGGGGAATCAGCCCCAGCATTTT. Its translation: CAWSVQGNQPQHF.